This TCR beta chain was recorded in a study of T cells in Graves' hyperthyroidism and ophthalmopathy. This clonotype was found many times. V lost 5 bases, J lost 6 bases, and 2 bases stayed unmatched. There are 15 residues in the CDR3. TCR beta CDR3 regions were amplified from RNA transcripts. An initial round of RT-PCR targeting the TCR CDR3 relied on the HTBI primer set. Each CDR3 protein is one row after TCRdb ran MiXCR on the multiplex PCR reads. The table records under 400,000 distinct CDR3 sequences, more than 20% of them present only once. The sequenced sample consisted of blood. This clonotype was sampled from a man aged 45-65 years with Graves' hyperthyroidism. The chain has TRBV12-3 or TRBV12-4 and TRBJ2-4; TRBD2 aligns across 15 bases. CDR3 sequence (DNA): TGTGCCAGCAGTCGGGGACTAGCGGGAGGAAACATTCAGTACTTC. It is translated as CASSRGLAGGNIQYF.